The next 27 T cell receptor beta chains were all read from a single sample in a study of cytomegalovirus exposure and HLA in healthy donors. PCR was performed using 60 Vbeta and 13 Jbeta primers. Produced via immunoSEQ multiplex PCR; TCRdb's table is partial and in-frame only. The sample contains more than 90,000 clones, around 80% of which appear only once. The source material was PBMCs. The receptors originated from an older woman in good health and CMV-seronegative.

CDR3 coding DNA: TGTGCCAGCAGTTTACGGAGGTCACCCATCAATCAGCCCCAGCATTTT. Translation gives CASSLRRSPINQPQHF. This chain uses TRBV28 with TRBJ1-5; D uncertain. CDR3 length: 16 residues. Trimming left V 2 bases short and J 3 bases short, with 14 bases between. CDR1 is MDHEN, CDR2 SYDVKM, per germline.

The chain is built from TRBV6-5 and TRBJ2-2, with D uncertain. This CDR3 contains 14 residues. V lost 2 bases, J lost 5 bases, and 9 bases lay in between. Germline CDR1 reads MNHEY; CDR2 reads SVGAGI. CDR3 sequence (DNA): TGTGCCAGCAGTTACGGCCCCTCGACCGGGGAGCTGTTTTTT. Its translation: CASSYGPSTGELFF.

The chain combines TRBV2 with TRBJ2-1; 9 positions agree with TRBD2. Germline CDR1 SNHLY, CDR2 FYNNEI. V shed 6 bases, J shed 6 bases, and the junction held 3 bases outside the gene matches. The CDR3 is made up of 13 amino acids. The CDR3 region is CASRGLAPNEQFF. For the CDR3, the DNA is TGTGCCAGCAGGGGACTAGCCCCCAATGAGCAGTTCTTC.

Only a few counts were recorded for this clone. The V and J genes are TRBV7-9 and TRBJ2-5; 11 bases agree with TRBD2. The V gene end was trimmed by 5 bases and the J gene end by 7 bases; junction bases not matched to a gene: 12. The CDR3 contains 16 residues. Germline V lookup: CDR1 SEHNR, CDR2 FQNEAQ (reference sequence). The CDR3 loop reads CASSPTSGAPGGTQYF. Written as DNA, the CDR3 is TGTGCCAGCAGCCCGACTAGCGGGGCGCCAGGCGGGACCCAGTACTTC. Looking up the rest from reference TRBV7-9 and TRBJ2-5 gives the full variable domain: DTGVSQNPRHKITKRGQNVTFRCDPISEHNRLYWYRQTLGQGPEFLTYFQNEAQLEKSRLLSDRFSAERPKGSFSTLEIQRTEQGDSAMYLCASSPTSGAPGGTQYFGPGTRLLVL.

A few counts support this clone. The J gene is TRBJ2-7, the V gene TRBV2, with D unclear. Germline V gene lookup returns CDR1 SNHLY and CDR2 FYNNEI. This CDR3 spans 14 amino acids. V lost 4 bases and J lost 1, with 11 bases in between. CDR3 loop: CASSARHGSYEQYF. CDR3 nucleotide sequence: TGTGCCAGCAGTGCACGACACGGATCCTACGAGCAGTACTTC. The whole variable domain, filled in from reference TRBV2 and TRBJ2-7, reads EPEVTQTPSHQVTQMGQEVILRCVPISNHLYFYWYRQILGQKVEFLVSFYNNEISEKSEIFDDQFSVERPDGSNFTLKIRSTKLEDSAMYFCASSARHGSYEQYFGPGTRLTVT.

With regard to this clone: The junction does not match germline at one end; this may be a read error. The gene calls are TRBV4-3 and TRBJ1-2; the D gene is possibly TRBD1 (6 bases). Germline V lookup: CDR1 LGHNA, CDR2 YSLEER. The CDR3 consists of 14 residues. Here the CDR3 reads CASSKEGGDYGYTF. The CDR3 DNA follows: TGCGCCAGCAGCAAAGAGGGGGGGGACTATGGCTACACCTTC.

The chain employs TRBV6-5 and TRBJ1-6; no clear D gene. CDR3 length equals 14 residues. Per the germline V gene, CDR1 is MNHEY and CDR2 is SVGAGI. V shed 3 bases and J shed 6 bases, with 9 bases lying between them. The CDR3 region is CASSYTPFNSPLHF. CDR3 nucleotide sequence: TGTGCCAGCAGTTATACACCTTTTAATTCACCCCTCCACTTT.

This clone was seen once. The chain uses TRBV6-6 and TRBJ1-2; D gene ambiguous. The V and J ends lost 4 bases and 4 bases respectively, with 4 bases between them. CDR3 length: 11 residues. In germline, CDR1 is MNHNY, CDR2 SVGAGI (reference sequence). The CDR3 sequence: CASSSFYGYTF. CDR3 in DNA: TGTGCCAGCAGTTCCTTCTATGGCTACACCTTC.

The rearrangement joins TRBV30 to TRBJ2-3; 9 positions match TRBD2. J gave up 5 bases and V 0 bases, and 3 bases lay outside the gene matches. CDR3 length: 14 amino acids. Germline V gives CDR1 GTSNPN, CDR2 SVGIG (reference sequence). The CDR3 DNA is TGTGCCTGGAGTGTAACACTAGCGGGAGATACGCAGTATTTT. It is translated as CAWSVTLAGDTQYF.

This chain links TRBV29-1 with TRBJ1-1; D is ambiguous. Trimming removed 4 bases from V and 5 bases from J, with 8 bases in between. The germline V gene has CDR1 SQVTM and CDR2 ANQGSEA. The CDR3 totals 11 residues. This CDR3 is CSVAQRTEAFF. DNA of the CDR3: TGCAGCGTTGCCCAGCGAACTGAAGCTTTCTTT.

This chain connects TRBV2 to TRBJ2-3; tentative D call: TRBD1 (6 bases). Trimming stripped 8 bases from V and 3 bases from J, with 9 bases between. Germline V CDR1 and CDR2: SNHLY, FYNNEI. This CDR3 region has 12 residues. The CDR3 sequence: CASGGLTDTQYF. CDR3 bases: TGTGCCAGCGGGGGCCTTACAGATACGCAGTATTTT.

The chain combines TRBV9 with TRBJ1-2, with TRBD1 as a possible D gene (5 bases). V was cut by 3 bases and J by 2 bases, with 5 bases left in between. The germline gives CDR1 SGDLS, CDR2 YYNGEE. The CDR3 is 12 residues long. CDR3 loop: CASSGQNYGYTF. Written as DNA, the CDR3 is TGTGCCAGCAGCGGACAGAACTATGGCTACACCTTC.

The CDR3 spells CAFKTLMRAETQYF. In DNA form, the CDR3 reads TGTGCCTTCAAGACCCTGATGAGGGCAGAGACCCAGTACTTC. The V call is TRBV7-6, the J call TRBJ2-5; possibly TRBD2 for D (5 bases). The CDR3 sequence is 14 residues long. The ends were cut back, 11 bases at V and 4 bases at J, with 20 bases in the middle. CDR1 SGHVS and CDR2 FNYEAQ come from the germline V gene.

With respect to this clone: At one end, the junction sequence differs from germline, possibly due to a read error. V gene TRBV6-1 combines with J gene TRBJ1-5; tentatively, D is TRBD1 (5 bases). The CDR3 is 15 residues long. CDR1 is MNHNS and CDR2 is SASEGT in the germline V gene. The chain's CDR3 is CASSEGWQGNQPQHF. The CDR3 DNA reads as TGTGCCAGCAGCGAAGGATGGCAGGGTAATCAGCCCCAGCATTTT.

The chain recombines TRBV19 with TRBJ1-5; perhaps TRBD1 as D (5 bases). The V gene's germline CDR1 is LNHDA and CDR2 SQIVND (reference sequence). V was clipped by 7 bases and J by 5 bases, with 18 bases between them. The CDR3 covers 15 residues. The CDR3 here is CASITTAGGDQPQHF. The DNA of the CDR3 is TGTGCCAGTATAACAACGGCGGGGGGTGATCAGCCCCAGCATTTT.

This chain links TRBV28 with TRBJ2-2; TRBD1 matches 8 bases. Looked up from germline, CDR1 is MDHEN and CDR2 is SYDVKM. This CDR3 region has 15 residues. With 3 bases clipped from V and 6 bases from J, the junction kept 6 bases outside the gene matches. The CDR3 bases are TGTGCCAGCAGTTTCAACGCAGGGGGCGCCGGGGAGCTGTTTTTT. It specifies CASSFNAGGAGELFF. The variable domain in full, completed from reference TRBV28 and TRBJ2-2, reads DVKVTQSSRYLVKRTGEKVFLECVQDMDHENMFWYRQDPGLGLRLIYFSYDVKMKEKGDIPEGYSVSREKKERFSLILESASTNQTSMYLCASSFNAGGAGELFFGEGSRLTVL.

The chain is built from TRBV28 and TRBJ2-5, with 13 positions matching TRBD2. CDR1 is MDHEN, CDR2 SYDVKM, per germline. With V trimmed by 3 bases and J by 6 bases, 7 bases remained unmatched. CDR3 size: 16 residues. CDR3 coding DNA: TGTGCCAGCAGTTTCCTACTAGCGGGAGGGCTCCAGACCCAGTACTTC. It encodes CASSFLLAGGLQTQYF.

This chain uses TRBV5-5 with TRBJ2-5; the D gene is possibly TRBD2 (5 bases). This CDR3 has 15 amino acids. Germline V lookup: CDR1 SGHKS, CDR2 YYEKEE (reference sequence). V lost 0 bases and J 5 bases, leaving 14 bases between the germline ends. The CDR3, as DNA: TGTGCCAGCAGCTTGGAGGAGCGGCCATGGGAGACCCAGTACTTC. It encodes CASSLEERPWETQYF.

This chain joins TRBV5-1 and TRBJ2-7, with a weak D call TRBD1 (5 bases). Germline V gene sequence: CDR1 SGHRS, CDR2 YFSETQ. The CDR3 consists of 16 residues. The V end was cut by 0 bases, the J end by 7 bases, with 20 bases between. The DNA of the CDR3 is TGCGCCAGCAGCTTGGCTGGGGCCGCGAACTACGAGGAGCAGTACTTC. Protein: CASSLAGAANYEEQYF.

The genes are TRBV2 and TRBJ1-1; the D gene is possibly TRBD1 (6 bases). V gave up 5 bases and J gave up 4 bases, with 11 bases separating them. This CDR3 spans 13 amino acids. Germline CDR1 and CDR2: SNHLY and FYNNEI. The CDR3 DNA reads as TGTGCCAGCAGTACAGGGTATGGCACTGAAGCTTTCTTT. Encoded protein: CASSTGYGTEAFF.

V gene TRBV28 combines with J gene TRBJ1-5; D is uncertain. Germline V gives CDR1 MDHEN, CDR2 SYDVKM. This CDR3 has 13 amino acids. The V and J ends lost 7 bases and 3 bases respectively, with 10 bases between them. In nucleotides, the CDR3 is TGTGCCAGCACGCGCATATACAATCAGCCCCAGCATTTT. It translates to CASTRIYNQPQHF.

The chain uses TRBV4-1 and TRBJ1-1; no firm D call. Trimming pared 4 bases from V and 1 base from J, leaving 16 bases between. Germline-derived CDR1 and CDR2 are MGHRA and YSYEKL. This CDR3 contains 16 residues. The CDR3 loop reads CASSRSPREGNTEAFF. In nucleotides, the CDR3 is TGCGCCAGCAGCCGGAGCCCGAGAGAGGGGAACACTGAAGCTTTCTTT.

The rearrangement uses TRBV6-5 and TRBJ1-3, with TRBD1 matching over 9 bases. There are 14 residues in the CDR3. After removal of 6 bases from V and 4 bases from J, the junction contained 4 bases not matched to a gene. Germline-derived CDR1 and CDR2 are MNHEY and SVGAGI. CDR3 coding DNA: TGTGCCAGCAGGGGGACAGGGTCAGGAAACACCATATATTTT. It specifies CASRGTGSGNTIYF.

In this sample, this clone turned up once. This sequence joins TRBV6-6 and TRBJ1-1; 8 bases line up with TRBD1. This CDR3 has 15 amino acids. From germline, CDR1 is MNHNY and CDR2 SVGAGI (reference sequence). V lost 4 bases, J lost 0 bases, and 4 bases stayed unmatched. Here the CDR3 reads CASSSRDRMNTEAFF. CDR3 nucleotide sequence: TGTGCCAGCAGTTCCCGGGACAGGATGAACACTGAAGCTTTCTTT.

V and J are TRBV18 and TRBJ2-7; TRBD2 matches at 13 bases. The length of the CDR3 is 14 residues. V dropped 4 bases and J dropped 5; count of bases not matched to a gene: 2. Germline CDR1 is KGHSH and CDR2 is LQKENI. The CDR3 DNA reads TGTGCCAGCTCACGGACTAGCGGGAGCCACGAGCAGTACTTC. Translation gives CASSRTSGSHEQYF.

There are a few counts of this clone. The V gene is TRBV5-1, the J gene TRBJ1-2; D unresolved. V was clipped by 0 bases and J by 7 bases, with 10 bases between them. Germline V gene lookup returns CDR1 SGHRS and CDR2 YFSETQ. The CDR3 loop spans 13 amino acids. CDR3: CASSLDRTAGYTF. CDR3 nucleotides: TGCGCCAGCAGCTTGGACAGAACGGCTGGCTACACCTTC.

The chain uses TRBV7-9 and TRBJ1-2; D may be TRBD1 (6 bases). The CDR3 covers 14 residues. Per germline, CDR1 SEHNR and CDR2 FQNEAQ (reference sequence). Trimming removed 5 bases at V and 2 bases at J, with 12 bases between. The CDR3: CASSKSGQNYGYTF. In DNA, the CDR3 is TGTGCCAGCAGCAAATCCGGACAGAACTATGGCTACACCTTC.